This is a list of T cell receptor beta chains from one sample in a study of blood T cell repertoires in COVID-19. TCRdb's copy holds only in-frame clones and misses some; the assay was immunoSEQ multiplex PCR. The data hold about 200,000 clones, with 87% observed a single time. What was sequenced was PBMCs or T cells enriched from blood (not recorded which). The receptors stem from a woman in her twenties or thirties who had recovered from COVID-19. CDR3s include the opening cysteine and the closing phenylalanine or tryptophan. The order of the fields is clone size, J gene, D gene, V gene, CDR3 protein, CDR3 DNA. A D gene is named only where the DNA matches it firmly. Size tells how often a clone was seen (once, few, many) or the class of an expanded clone, and some rows leave it out.

-	TRBJ1-2	-	TRBV20-1	CSASPGGEVYGYTF	TGCAGTGCTAGTCCGGGGGGCGAGGTCTATGGCTACACCTTC
-	TRBJ1-1	TRBD1	TRBV6-6	CASSYPGQGRTEAFF	TGTGCCAGCAGTTACCCGGGACAGGGGAGGACTGAAGCTTTCTTT
-	TRBJ2-5	TRBD2	TRBV12-5	CASGRGTSGTQETQYF	TGTGCTAGTGGTAGGGGGACTAGCGGTACTCAAGAGACCCAGTACTTC
-	TRBJ1-1	-	TRBV11-1	CASSLLAGDEAFF	TGTGCCAGCAGCTTGCTTGCGGGGGACGAAGCTTTCTTT
few	TRBJ1-4	-	TRBV30	CAWSVRGKLFF	TGTGCCTGGAGTGTACGAGGAAAACTGTTTTTT
-	TRBJ2-1	TRBD2	TRBV19	CASSRASGVRSDEQFF	TGTGCCAGTAGTAGGGCTAGCGGAGTCCGGAGCGATGAGCAGTTCTTC
-	TRBJ1-2	-	TRBV19	CATWGVSDYGYTF	TGTGCCACCTGGGGGGTATCGGATTATGGCTACACCTTC
few	TRBJ2-2	TRBD2	TRBV5-1	CASSLEGGTSGTGELFF	TGCGCCAGCAGCTTGGAAGGGGGGACTAGCGGCACCGGGGAGCTGTTTTTT
-	TRBJ1-2	TRBD1	TRBV5-1	CASSPDRGGYGYTF	TGCGCCAGCAGCCCAGACAGGGGTGGGTATGGCTACACCTTC
-	TRBJ2-7	-	TRBV11-3	CASSLDRSYEQYF	TGTGCCAGCAGCTTAGACCGTTCCTACGAGCAGTACTTC
-	TRBJ1-3	TRBD1	TRBV3-1/TRBV3-2	CASSQYARDREYYDGNTIYF	TGTGCCAGCAGCCAATATGCCCGGGACAGGGAGTATTATGACGGAAACACCATATATTTT
-	TRBJ1-1	-	TRBV11-3	CASSLGRNTEAFF	TGTGCCAGCAGCTTGGGCAGGAACACTGAAGCTTTCTTT
few	TRBJ2-1	TRBD2	TRBV24-1	CATSDPVASGRLGNEQFF	TGTGCCACCAGTGACCCCGTTGCTAGCGGGAGGTTAGGCAATGAGCAGTTCTTC
-	TRBJ1-6	-	TRBV18	CASSPEQNNSPLHF	TGTGCCAGCTCACCAGAACAGAATAATTCACCCCTCCACTTT
-	TRBJ1-5	TRBD1	TRBV6-2/TRBV6-3	CASSWYGQDLNQPQHF	TGTGCCAGCAGTTGGTATGGACAGGACCTCAATCAGCCCCAGCATTTT
-	TRBJ1-2	-	TRBV7-3	CASSLWGPTLDYGYTF	TGTGCCAGCAGCTTATGGGGCCCGACCCTTGACTATGGCTACACCTTC
few	TRBJ1-6	TRBD1	TRBV27	CASSLRTGAHSPLHF	TGTGCCAGCAGTTTACGGACAGGGGCGCATTCACCCCTCCACTTT
-	TRBJ2-5	TRBD2	TRBV11-1	CASSSRLALFQETQYF	TGTGCCAGCAGCTCAAGACTAGCGCTCTTCCAAGAGACCCAGTACTTC
-	TRBJ1-2	-	TRBV27	CASSLGGAGGYTF	TGTGCCAGCAGTTTAGGGGGGGCAGGGGGCTACACCTTC
-	TRBJ1-2	-	TRBV18	CASSPSGEIWGYTF	TGTGCCAGCTCACCCTCAGGGGAGATATGGGGCTACACCTTC
-	TRBJ1-2	-	TRBV10-3	CAISEGQTNYGYTF	TGTGCCATCAGTGAAGGACAGACAAACTATGGCTACACCTTC
-	TRBJ2-1	-	TRBV24-1	CATRGLTGSYNEQFF	TGTGCCACCAGGGGACTCACTGGGTCCTACAATGAGCAGTTCTTC
-	TRBJ2-1	-	TRBV6-5	CASRGTGDNEQFF	TGTGCCAGCAGAGGGACTGGAGACAATGAGCAGTTCTTC
once	TRBJ1-2	TRBD1	TRBV18	CASSPGTAGLDGYTF	TGTGCCAGCTCACCTGGGACAGCGGGCCTTGATGGCTACACCTTC
-	TRBJ1-1	-	TRBV18	CASSREGNTEAFF	TGTGCCAGCTCACGGGAGGGGAACACTGAAGCTTTCTTT
-	TRBJ1-4	-	TRBV7-2	CASSTYYEKLFF	TGTGCCAGCAGCACTTACTATGAAAAACTGTTTTTT
few	TRBJ1-2	-	TRBV3-1/TRBV3-2	CASSQGVEGYTF	TGTGCCAGCAGCCAAGGAGTCGAGGGCTACACCTTC
few	TRBJ2-5	TRBD2	TRBV11-1	CASRPGGASGSKTQYF	TGTGCCAGCAGGCCTGGCGGGGCTAGCGGGAGTAAGACCCAGTACTTC
-	TRBJ2-7	-	TRBV7-2	CASRGIFGDEQYF	TGTGCCAGCCGGGGGATCTTTGGGGACGAGCAGTACTTC
-	TRBJ1-1	-	TRBV29-1	CSVEAILADTEAFF	TGCAGCGTTGAAGCGATTTTAGCGGACACTGAAGCTTTCTTT
-	TRBJ1-1	-	TRBV5-1	CASSLGQGTGTEAFF	TGCGCCAGCAGCTTGGGTCAGGGAACGGGCACTGAAGCTTTCTTT
-	TRBJ2-7	-	TRBV3-1/TRBV3-2	CASSRATNPGDSQYF	TGTGCCAGCAGCCGAGCAACTAACCCCGGGGATTCGCAGTACTTC
-	TRBJ2-7	-	TRBV11-3	CASSLHGSSYEQYF	TGTGCCAGCAGCCTTCACGGTTCCTCCTACGAGCAGTACTTC
few	TRBJ1-1	-	TRBV11-2	CASSEGHYTEAFF	TGTGCCAGCAGTGAGGGACACTACACTGAAGCTTTCTTT
-	TRBJ1-2	-	TRBV7-9	CASSLAHEADYGYTF	TGTGCCAGCAGCTTAGCGCATGAGGCAGACTATGGCTACACCTTC
-	TRBJ1-5	-	TRBV6-2/TRBV6-3	CASSFGPLGTPNQPQHF	TGTGCCAGCAGTTTCGGCCCTCTCGGGACTCCCAATCAGCCCCAGCATTTT
-	TRBJ1-6	TRBD1	TRBV7-6	CASSLTSPVTGASYNSPLHF	TGTGCCAGCAGCCTAACATCCCCAGTCACAGGGGCCTCCTATAATTCACCCCTCCACTTT
-	TRBJ1-2	TRBD1	TRBV2	CARGTGESDRYGYTF	TGTGCCAGGGGGACAGGGGAATCGGATAGATATGGCTACACCTTC
-	TRBJ2-5	-	TRBV4-1	CASSQRKTQGQETQYF	TGCGCCAGCAGCCAACGGAAAACACAGGGTCAAGAGACCCAGTACTTC
-	TRBJ2-3	-	TRBV2	CASTDGAGRRTDTQYF	TGTGCCAGCACCGACGGGGCGGGGCGACGCACAGATACGCAGTATTTT
once	TRBJ2-7	-	TRBV6-6	CASSYEAVVYEQYF	TGTGCCAGCAGTTACGAGGCGGTGGTCTACGAGCAGTACTTC
once	TRBJ1-6	-	TRBV12-3/TRBV12-4	CASSSLWASPLHF	TGTGCCAGCAGTTCCCTATGGGCTTCACCCCTCCACTTT
-	TRBJ1-5	-	TRBV9	CASSVREGNQPQHF	TGTGCCAGCAGCGTGAGGGAGGGCAATCAGCCCCAGCATTTT
-	TRBJ2-5	-	TRBV7-2	CASSLEQDGGETQYF	TGTGCCAGCAGCTTAGAACAGGACGGGGGAGAGACCCAGTACTTC
once	TRBJ1-6	TRBD1	TRBV7-2	CASSNTGARSNSPLHF	TGTGCCAGCAGCAATACAGGGGCCCGATCGAATTCACCCCTCCACTTT
-	TRBJ1-3	-	TRBV7-2	CASSLSAGADSGNTIYF	TGTGCCAGCAGCTTATCGGCAGGGGCGGACTCTGGAAACACCATATATTTT
-	TRBJ1-1	-	TRBV30	CAWTQDWATEAFF	TGTGCCTGGACCCAGGACTGGGCCACTGAAGCTTTCTTT
-	TRBJ2-7	-	TRBV29-1	CSVRQRYSYEQYF	TGCAGCGTAAGACAGCGATACTCCTACGAGCAGTACTTC
-	TRBJ1-5	-	TRBV4-2	CASSAQTLGNQPQHF	TGTGCCAGCAGCGCACAGACCCTGGGCAATCAGCCCCAGCATTTT
few	TRBJ1-2	-	TRBV12-3/TRBV12-4	CASSPSTDYGYTF	TGTGCCAGCAGTCCTAGTACTGACTATGGCTACACCTTC
-	TRBJ1-5	TRBD1	TRBV24-1	CATSDPGQGNQPQHF	TGTGCCACCAGTGACCCAGGACAGGGCAATCAGCCCCAGCATTTT
-	TRBJ2-7	TRBD2	TRBV18	CASSQGLATGEQYF	TGTGCCAGCTCACAGGGACTAGCAACGGGCGAGCAGTACTTC
-	TRBJ2-3	-	TRBV19	CASSAGEGADTQYF	TGTGCCAGTAGTGCGGGAGAGGGGGCAGATACGCAGTATTTT
-	TRBJ2-5	-	TRBV6-2/TRBV6-3	CASSYSRGGRETQYF	TGTGCCAGCAGTTACTCGAGGGGGGGCAGAGAGACCCAGTACTTC
-	TRBJ1-1	-	TRBV7-2	CASSLARDVNTEAFF	TGTGCCAGCAGCTTAGCGCGGGACGTGAACACTGAAGCTTTCTTT
few	TRBJ2-5	-	TRBV4-3	CASSQGRGETQYF	TGCGCCAGCAGCCAAGGCAGGGGAGAGACCCAGTACTTC
-	TRBJ1-1	-	TRBV7-6	CASSSTPNTEAFF	TGTGCCAGCAGCTCGACACCGAACACTGAAGCTTTCTTT